This T cell receptor (beta chain) was captured by sequencing in a study of glioma-infiltrating T cells. The CDR3 covers 13 residues. The V gene lost 6 bases and the J gene lost 3 bases, with 9 bases spanning the gap. The germline V gene has CDR1 MNHEY and CDR2 SVGEGT. Findings and limits, study-wide: Tissue and blood shared very few CDR3 sequences. Gliomas, especially low-grade, showed above-expected tissue-blood divergence; non-neoplastic patients showed below.

This clonotype was recorded once. Its antigen is still unknown. This may be a read error: a much more frequent sequence differs by one nucleotide. The iRepertoire nested amplicon-rescue multiplex PCR amplified TCR alpha and beta CDR3s from RNA. Tissue mRNA or PBMC total RNA, 100-400 ng, went into one-step reverse transcription and amplification. TCRdb ran MiXCR on the multiplex PCR reads and lists one entry per CDR3 protein. Counted here are roughly 100,000 distinct CDR3 sequences, about 30% occurring once; the ten biggest clones make up about 40%. V and J are TRBV6-2 or TRBV6-3 and TRBJ2-1; D gene ambiguous. The sequencing input was glioma tissue, nonneoplastic brain tissue, or PBMCs (not recorded which). This sequence originates from a human donor with low-grade glioma or glioblastoma, undergoing nonglioma brain surgery, or in good health (not recorded which). CDR3 loop: CASSLMDYNEQFF. DNA for the CDR3: TGTGCCAGCAGCCTAATGGACTACAATGAGCAGTTCTTC.